This is a list of T cell receptor beta chains from one sample in a study of cytomegalovirus exposure and HLA in healthy donors. TCRdb keeps only in-frame clones here, not all; method: immunoSEQ multiplex PCR. Here the sample spans about 240,000 clones, about 86% being singletons. The sample consisted of PBMCs. The receptors derive from an older woman in good health and CMV-seropositive. Both conserved end residues are part of each CDR3. The D gene is left open where the match is weak. Expanded clones get a size class; other rows say once, few or many, or leave the size out.

V	D	size	J	DNA	CDR3
TRBV29-1	TRBD1	.	TRBJ2-3	TGCAGCGTTGCCAGGGGGCCAGGAGATACGCAGTATTTT	CSVARGPGDTQYF
TRBV28	.	.	TRBJ2-2	TGTGCCAGCAGCCCGACCGGGGAGCTGTTTTTT	CASSPTGELFF
TRBV15	.	.	TRBJ2-7	TGTGCCACCAGCAGCGGGGTTATCGGTGGCGACGAGCAGTACTTC	CATSSGVIGGDEQYF
TRBV2	.	.	TRBJ1-1	TGTGCCAGCAGTGAACCAGGCAGGATGAACACTGAAGCTTTCTTT	CASSEPGRMNTEAFF
TRBV18	TRBD1	.	TRBJ2-1	TGTGCCAGCTCACCGTCGAGAGAGGGGGCTCCTGGCAATGAGCAGTTCTTC	CASSPSREGAPGNEQFF
TRBV28	TRBD1	.	TRBJ1-5	TGTGCCAGCAGTTCTCCGGGACAGCCCTATAGCAATCAGCCCCAGCATTTT	CASSSPGQPYSNQPQHF
TRBV4-1	.	.	TRBJ2-1	TGCGCCAGCAGCCAGCCCTCGACAGAAAACTCCTACAATGAGCAGTTCTTC	CASSQPSTENSYNEQFF
TRBV7-3	.	few	TRBJ2-3	TGTGCCAGCAGCTCCTGGGGAGCGGACACAGATACGCAGTATTTT	CASSSWGADTDTQYF
TRBV7-9	.	once	TRBJ1-5	TGTGCCAGCAGCTTAGCGAGCGGGGCCAATCAGCCCCAGCATTTT	CASSLASGANQPQHF
TRBV29-1	TRBD1	.	TRBJ1-1	TGCAGCGTCCCCGAACAGGGGACTAACACTGAAGCTTTCTTT	CSVPEQGTNTEAFF
TRBV7-3	TRBD1	.	TRBJ1-1	TGTGCCAGCAGCTTAATGGGACAGGGAAAAATTTTT	CASSLMGQGKIF
TRBV19	TRBD1	.	TRBJ1-5	TGTGCAACGGGACAGGGAGATCAGCCCCAGCATTTT	CATGQGDQPQHF
TRBV11-2	TRBD2	.	TRBJ2-1	TGTGCCAGCAGGCTAGCGGGAGGGCCCTACAATGAGCAGTTCTTC	CASRLAGGPYNEQFF
TRBV18	TRBD1	.	TRBJ1-2	TGTGCCAGCTCACCGTACCGGGACAGTATTAACTATGGCTACACCTTC	CASSPYRDSINYGYTF
TRBV29-1	TRBD1	.	TRBJ2-7	TGCAGCGTTGAGGGGACAGGGGGCTACGAGCAGTACTTC	CSVEGTGGYEQYF
TRBV18	TRBD2	.	TRBJ2-3	TGTGCCAGCTCACCATCAGCGGGAGGGCCCCGGCGCACAGATACGCAGTATTTT	CASSPSAGGPRRTDTQYF
TRBV5-1	TRBD1	.	TRBJ1-2	TGCGCCAGCAGCTTGGCCGCAGGGGGCGCGAATGGCTACACCTTC	CASSLAAGGANGYTF
TRBV15	TRBD1	.	TRBJ1-1	TGTGCCACCAGCAGACGGACAGGGTTCGGCACTGAAGCTTTCTTT	CATSRRTGFGTEAFF
TRBV9	.	.	TRBJ2-7	TGTGCCAGCAGCGTAGACGTGAGCTCCTACGAGCAGTACTTC	CASSVDVSSYEQYF
TRBV18	TRBD1	.	TRBJ1-5	TGTGCCAGCTCACCCCCGGGACAGGGGGCCAGCAATCAGCCCCAGCATTTT	CASSPPGQGASNQPQHF
TRBV7-9	.	few	TRBJ1-5	TGTGCCAGCAGCTTAAGCCCAGGACAGCCCCAGCATTTT	CASSLSPGQPQHF
TRBV6-5	TRBD2	once	TRBJ2-2	TGTGCCAGCTTCGGACTAGTTCGAGGAGGCGGGGAGCTGTTTTTT	CASFGLVRGGGELFF
TRBV6-1	.	.	TRBJ2-5	TGTGCCAGCAGTGGAAGCACCCGGGAGACCCAGTACTTC	CASSGSTRETQYF
TRBV30	TRBD1	.	TRBJ1-4	TGTGCCTGGACGGACAGGCCTTCCGAAAAACTGTTTTTT	CAWTDRPSEKLFF
TRBV19	TRBD1	.	TRBJ1-6	TGTGCCAGTAGTTTCCGGGACAGCTATAATTCACCCCTCCACTTT	CASSFRDSYNSPLHF
TRBV19	.	.	TRBJ2-4	TGTGCCAGTAGTCCCGTAGGAGTAGCCAAAAACATTCAGTACTTC	CASSPVGVAKNIQYF
TRBV7-8	.	.	TRBJ2-3	TGTGCCAGCAGCTTATTTACTAGAACAGATACGCAGTATTTT	CASSLFTRTDTQYF
TRBV9	TRBD1	.	TRBJ2-2	TGTGCCAGCAGCGTTACAGGGGGCCGGAACACCGGGGAGCTGTTTTTT	CASSVTGGRNTGELFF
TRBV5-1	TRBD2	once	TRBJ2-3	TGCGCCAGCAGCTTGGGGACTAGCGGGCTGGGGGATACGCAGTATTTT	CASSLGTSGLGDTQYF
TRBV27	.	.	TRBJ1-2	TGTGCCAGCGGGGGGACGCCGAACTATGGCTACACCTTC	CASGGTPNYGYTF
TRBV7-9	.	.	TRBJ1-2	TGTGCCAGCAGCTTTTGGACAGTATCAAACTATGGCTACACCTTC	CASSFWTVSNYGYTF
TRBV28	.	once	TRBJ1-1	TGTGCCAGCAGTTTATTCCAGGTCAACACTGAAGCTTTCTTT	CASSLFQVNTEAFF
TRBV27	TRBD2	.	TRBJ2-5	TGTGCCAGCAGTTTACTAGCGGGACATGAGACCCAGTACTTC	CASSLLAGHETQYF
TRBV7-9	TRBD2	few	TRBJ2-3	TGTGCCAGCAGCCCCTCGGAGGCGGGAGGTCTAGGGCGCACAGATACGCAGTATTTT	CASSPSEAGGLGRTDTQYF
TRBV27	TRBD2	.	TRBJ2-7	TGTGCCAGCACGGGACTAGCGGGAGGCCGCTACTTCGAGCAGTACTTC	CASTGLAGGRYFEQYF
TRBV6-1	TRBD2	.	TRBJ2-4	TGTGCCAGCGGAACTAGCGGGAGGGCTTTAAACATTCAGTACTTC	CASGTSGRALNIQYF
TRBV6-1	TRBD2	.	TRBJ2-1	TGTGCCAGCAGGCCCGGACTAGCGGGAACCGATGAGCAGTTCTTC	CASRPGLAGTDEQFF
TRBV5-1	.	few	TRBJ2-2	TGCGCCAGCAGCTTAGAAGGGGGTTCCACCGGGGAGCTGTTTTTT	CASSLEGGSTGELFF
TRBV5-4	.	.	TRBJ2-3	TGTGCCAGCAGCGTGCAGGGTGGCACAGATACGCAGTATTTT	CASSVQGGTDTQYF
TRBV5-1	TRBD1	.	TRBJ1-4	TGCGCCAGCAGCCGACAGGGGGCAACTAATGAAAAACTGTTTTTT	CASSRQGATNEKLFF
TRBV5-4	TRBD2	.	TRBJ2-5	TGTGCCAGCAGTTCTGGGACTAGCGGGAGTAGGGAAGAGACCCAGTACTTC	CASSSGTSGSREETQYF
TRBV28	TRBD2	.	TRBJ2-1	TGTGCCAGTCTAGCCGGGACTAATTTTGAGCAGTTCTTC	CASLAGTNFEQFF